This TCR beta chain was sequenced during a study of shared clonotypes between healthy human individuals. The germline CDR1 and CDR2 sequences are LNHNV and YYDKDF (reference sequence). The CDR3 covers 16 residues. The V and J ends lost 1 base and 5 bases respectively, with 17 bases between them. Naive CD8 cells lacked CD45RO and underwent positive selection for CCR7, leaving out terminally differentiated effector memory CD45RA+ cells. Generated by immunoSEQ multiplex PCR, the TCRdb table keeps only in-frame clones and is missing some. The data contain approximately 600,000 clones, roughly 95% of them singletons.

This chain joins TRBV15 and TRBJ1-1; D is unclear. This clonotype originated in a woman aged 30 to 39 in good health. Specimen: naive CD8+ T cells sorted from blood. CDR3 residues: CATSRGEGTVLTEAFF. The CDR3 region has the DNA TGTGCCACCAGCAGAGGTGAGGGCACAGTGTTAACTGAAGCTTTCTTT.